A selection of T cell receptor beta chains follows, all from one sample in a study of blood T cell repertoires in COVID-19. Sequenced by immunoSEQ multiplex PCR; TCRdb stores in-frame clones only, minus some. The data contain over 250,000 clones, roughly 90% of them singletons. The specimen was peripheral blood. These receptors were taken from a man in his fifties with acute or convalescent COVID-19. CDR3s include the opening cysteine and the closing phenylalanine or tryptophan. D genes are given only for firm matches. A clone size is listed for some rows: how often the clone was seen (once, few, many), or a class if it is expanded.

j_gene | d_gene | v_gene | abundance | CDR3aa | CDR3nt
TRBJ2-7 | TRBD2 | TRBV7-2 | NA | CASSGGGGYEQYF | TGTGCCTCCTCCGGGGGGGGCGGTTACGAGCAGTACTTC
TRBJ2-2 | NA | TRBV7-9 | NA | CASSLGESTNTGELFF | TGTGCCAGCAGCTTAGGAGAATCGACGAACACCGGGGAGCTGTTTTTT
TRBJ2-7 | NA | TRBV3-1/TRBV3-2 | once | CASSQTGYEQYF | TGTGCCAGCAGCCAGACGGGCTACGAGCAGTACTTC
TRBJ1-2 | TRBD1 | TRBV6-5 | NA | CASSYSRDRGWGYTF | TGTGCCAGCAGTTACTCCCGGGACAGGGGGTGGGGCTACACCTTC
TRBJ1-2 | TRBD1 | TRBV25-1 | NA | CASSTQGAVYGYTF | TGTGCCAGCAGCACCCAGGGGGCGGTATATGGCTACACCTTC
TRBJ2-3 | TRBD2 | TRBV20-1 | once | CSASDSGGGADTQYF | TGCAGTGCTAGTGACAGCGGGGGAGGGGCGGATACGCAGTATTTT
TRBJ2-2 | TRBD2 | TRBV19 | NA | CASNPLAGGLNTGELFF | TGTGCCAGTAACCCGCTAGCGGGGGGTCTTAACACCGGGGAGCTGTTTTTT
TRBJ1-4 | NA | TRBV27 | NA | CASSPRVGATNEKLFF | TGTGCCAGCAGTCCGCGGGTGGGAGCAACTAATGAAAAACTGTTTTTT
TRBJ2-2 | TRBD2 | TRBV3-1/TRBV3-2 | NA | CASSQSGGHTGELFF | TGTGCCAGCAGCCAGAGCGGGGGCCACACCGGGGAGCTGTTTTTT
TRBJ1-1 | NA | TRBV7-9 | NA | CASSREANTEAFF | TGTGCCAGCAGCCGCGAGGCCAACACTGAAGCTTTCTTT
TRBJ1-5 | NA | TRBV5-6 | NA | CASSLQGFSNQPQHF | TGTGCCAGCAGCTTGCAGGGCTTTAGCAATCAGCCCCAGCATTTT
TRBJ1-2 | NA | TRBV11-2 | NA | CASSFNGGDGYTF | TGTGCCAGCAGCTTTAATGGGGGGGACGGCTACACCTTC
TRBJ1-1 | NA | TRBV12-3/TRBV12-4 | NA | CASSLKGYTEAFF | TGTGCCAGCAGTTTAAAGGGGTACACTGAAGCTTTCTTT
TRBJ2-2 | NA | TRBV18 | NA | CASSSDTNTGELFF | TGTGCCAGCTCATCTGACACCAACACCGGGGAGCTGTTTTTT
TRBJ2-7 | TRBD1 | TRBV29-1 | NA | CSGYRGYEQYF | TGCAGCGGTTACAGGGGCTACGAGCAGTACTTC
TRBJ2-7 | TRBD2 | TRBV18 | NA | CASSQQTSGSYEQYF | TGTGCCAGCTCACAACAGACTAGCGGGTCCTACGAGCAGTACTTC
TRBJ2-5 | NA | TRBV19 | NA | CASSLRDSQETQYF | TGTGCCAGTAGTCTACGGGACTCCCAAGAGACCCAGTACTTC
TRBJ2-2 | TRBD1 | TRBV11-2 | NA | CASSQGAYYTGELFF | TGTGCCAGCAGCCAGGGGGCCTATTACACCGGGGAGCTGTTTTTT
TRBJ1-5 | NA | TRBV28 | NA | CASSQGAQPQHF | TGTGCCAGCAGCCAAGGAGCTCAGCCCCAGCATTTT
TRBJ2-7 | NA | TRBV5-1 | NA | CASSLAGQKGDEQYF | TGCGCCAGCAGCTTGGCAGGCCAGAAAGGGGACGAGCAGTACTTC
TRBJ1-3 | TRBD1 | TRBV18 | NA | CASSQGTDSSGNTIYF | TGTGCCAGCTCGCAAGGGACAGACTCGTCTGGAAACACCATATATTTT
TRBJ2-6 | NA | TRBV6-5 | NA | CASISSGANVLTF | TGTGCCAGCATCAGCTCTGGGGCCAACGTCCTGACTTTC
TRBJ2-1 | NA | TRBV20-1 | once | CSASPPGKQFF | TGCAGTGCTAGTCCCCCCGGGAAACAGTTCTTC
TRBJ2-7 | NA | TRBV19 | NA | CASKGGTTYEQYF | TGTGCCAGTAAGGGCGGGACCACCTACGAGCAGTACTTC
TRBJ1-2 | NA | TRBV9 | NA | CASSKMTGYGYTF | TGTGCCAGCAGTAAAATGACAGGCTATGGCTACACCTTC
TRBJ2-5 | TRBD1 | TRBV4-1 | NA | CASSQTGLVETQYF | TGCGCCAGCAGCCAGACAGGGCTCGTAGAGACCCAGTACTTC
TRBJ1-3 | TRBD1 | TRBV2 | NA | CASSPDREVSIYF | TGTGCCAGCAGTCCGGACAGGGAGGTCAGCATATATTTT
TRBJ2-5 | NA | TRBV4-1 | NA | CASSQTGGETQYF | TGCGCCAGCAGCCAAACTGGGGGGGAGACCCAGTACTTC
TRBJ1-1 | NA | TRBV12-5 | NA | CASGPDREAFF | TGTGCTAGTGGTCCCGACAGAGAAGCTTTCTTT
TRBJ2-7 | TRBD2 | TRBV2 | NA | CASSPGGRATYEQYF | TGTGCCAGCAGTCCCGGGGGGAGGGCTACCTACGAGCAGTACTTC
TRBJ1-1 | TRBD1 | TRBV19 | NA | CASSPRTGLNTEAFF | TGTGCCAGTAGTCCCAGGACAGGGTTGAACACTGAAGCTTTCTTT
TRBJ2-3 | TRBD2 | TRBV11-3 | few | CASSLKLRGGSSTDTQYF | TGTGCCAGCAGCTTAAAGCTGCGGGGGGGTTCTAGCACAGATACGCAGTATTTT
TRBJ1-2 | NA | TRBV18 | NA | CASSSYQRGGYGYTF | TGTGCCAGCTCATCTTACCAACGGGGTGGCTATGGCTACACCTTC
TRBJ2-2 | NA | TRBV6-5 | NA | CASSRKLSTGELFF | TGTGCCAGCAGTCGCAAGCTATCTACCGGGGAGCTGTTTTTT
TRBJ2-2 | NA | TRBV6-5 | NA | CATVQGGTGELFF | TGTGCCACTGTTCAGGGGGGTACCGGGGAGCTGTTTTTT
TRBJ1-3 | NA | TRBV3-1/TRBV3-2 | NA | CASSHPAGSGNTIYF | TGTGCCAGCAGCCACCCGGCGGGGAGTGGAAACACCATATATTTT
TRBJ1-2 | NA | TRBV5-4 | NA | CASSLVGGRSYTF | TGTGCCAGCAGCTTGGTGGGGGGGCGAAGCTACACCTTC
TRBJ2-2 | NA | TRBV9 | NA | CASSEEQRDTGELFF | TGTGCCAGCAGCGAGGAACAGCGGGACACCGGGGAGCTGTTTTTT
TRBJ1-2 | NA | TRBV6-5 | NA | CASRPTVANYGYTF | TGTGCCAGCAGGCCGACAGTAGCTAACTATGGCTACACCTTC
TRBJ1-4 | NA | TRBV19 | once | CASSIVRGLGERLFF | TGTGCCAGTAGTATAGTTAGGGGCCTGGGCGAAAGACTGTTTTTT
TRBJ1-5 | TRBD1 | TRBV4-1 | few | CASSWGQGPQPQHF | TGCGCCAGCAGCTGGGGACAGGGCCCGCAGCCCCAGCATTTT
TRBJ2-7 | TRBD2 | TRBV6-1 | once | CASSERLARSYEQYF | TGTGCCAGCAGTGAAAGACTAGCTCGGTCCTACGAGCAGTACTTC
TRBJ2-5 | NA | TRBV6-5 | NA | CASSFEETQYF | TGTGCCAGCAGTTTCGAAGAGACCCAGTACTTC
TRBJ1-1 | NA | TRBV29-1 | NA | CSVEILEAFF | TGCAGCGTTGAGATATTGGAGGCTTTCTTT
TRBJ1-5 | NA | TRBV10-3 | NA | CAISESTGDQPQHF | TGTGCCATCAGTGAGTCGACGGGAGATCAGCCCCAGCATTTT
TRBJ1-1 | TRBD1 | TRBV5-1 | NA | CASSTSVGQVVGAFF | TGCGCCAGCAGCACATCAGTGGGACAGGTTGTAGGTGCTTTCTTT
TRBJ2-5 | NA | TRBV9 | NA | CASSVENWETQYF | TGTGCCAGCAGCGTCGAGAATTGGGAGACCCAGTACTTC
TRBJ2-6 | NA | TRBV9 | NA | CASSSRVSGANVLTF | TGTGCCAGCAGCTCCCGGGTCTCTGGGGCCAACGTCCTGACTTTC
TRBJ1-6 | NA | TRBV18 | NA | CASSPGVREPLHF | TGTGCCAGCTCACCTGGTGTTCGGGAGCCCCTCCACTTT
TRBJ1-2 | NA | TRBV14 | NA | CASSQERPGLGYTF | TGTGCCAGCAGCCAAGAAAGGCCAGGCCTCGGCTACACCTTC
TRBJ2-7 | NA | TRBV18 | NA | CASSPSTGVLGEQYF | TGTGCCAGCTCACCTTCGACAGGCGTCTTGGGCGAGCAGTACTTC
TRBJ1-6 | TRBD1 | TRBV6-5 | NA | CASRQGAGSPLHF | TGTGCCTCACGACAGGGGGCAGGATCACCCCTCCACTTT
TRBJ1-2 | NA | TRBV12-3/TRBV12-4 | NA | CASSLSRTLYTF | TGTGCCAGCAGTTTATCCCGGACACTCTACACCTTC
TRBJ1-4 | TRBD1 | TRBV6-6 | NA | CASSPGGQGATNEKLFF | TGTGCCAGCAGTCCCGGGGGACAGGGGGCGACTAATGAAAAACTGTTTTTT
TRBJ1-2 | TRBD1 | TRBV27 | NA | CASSRDRGYDGYTF | TGTGCCAGCAGCCGGGACAGGGGATATGACGGCTACACCTTC